This T cell receptor (beta chain) emerged from a study of T cells after posttransplantation cyclophosphamide. Study-wide points: Donor-recipient repertoire similarity was low at 1-2 months, rising over year one. After PTCy, TRB diversity resembled that of CNI/methotrexate controls. Skin or GI-infiltrating T cells shared few TRB sequences with blood.

Cyclophosphamide on days +3 and +4 followed busulfan-fludarabine conditioning and a marrow graft. Here immunoSEQ multiplex PCR was the method, and the copy in TCRdb shows in-frame clones only, minus some. The sample has around 12,000 clones, none seen only once. This clone was detected ten times or more. Its antigen remains unknown. This sequence was found in a female patient aged 35 to 55 who received an allogeneic stem cell transplant from an unrelated donor, was CMV-positive, and had acute GVHD only. Certain T cells may be donor cells from the graft. The material was PBMCs, obtained after allogeneic stem cell transplant with posttransplant cyclophosphamide.

As DNA, the CDR3 is TGTGCCAGCAGTTTTGGCGGGACAGGGGGCGGAAACCCTGAAGCTTTCTTT. Amino acids: CASSFGGTGGGNPEAFF. This chain uses TRBV28 with TRBJ1-1; 12 positions agree with TRBD1. V dropped 3 bases and J dropped 6; count of bases not matched to a gene: 11. Germline V gene data show CDR1 as MDHEN and CDR2 as SYDVKM. The CDR3 has 17 residues.